These 24 T cell receptor beta chains were sequenced from one sample in a study of CD8+CD57+ T cells in acquired aplastic anemia. The sequenced patients had an expansion of CD8+CD57+ cells seen by flow cytometry. The template used for profiling TCR beta VDJ and CDR3 was genomic DNA. A single record per CDR3 protein comes from TCRdb applying MiXCR to the reads. The table records some 160,000 distinct CDR3 sequences, 45% to 55% of them present only once. Sequenced material: sorted CD4+, CD8+, or CD8+CD57+ T cells (not recorded which) from PBMCs. All receptors come from a human donor with aplastic anemia.

The table lists this clonotype with a few counts. This may be a read error: a much more frequent sequence differs by one nucleotide. The chain carries TRBV7-9 and TRBJ1-1; no clear D. V dropped 6 bases and J dropped 5 bases, with 13 bases sitting between them. Germline-derived CDR1 and CDR2 are SEHNR and FQNEAQ (reference sequence). There are 13 residues in the CDR3. CDR3 in DNA: TGTGCCAGCAGTTTGGTGGAGGGTACTGAAGCTTTCTTT. Translated, it gives CASSLVEGTEAFF.

The count of this clonotype is one. The rearrangement uses TRBV20-1 and TRBJ2-3; TRBD2 matches at 8 bases. Germline CDR1 DFQATT, CDR2 SNEGSKA (reference sequence). The V and J ends lost 1 base and 0 bases, in that order; junction bases with no gene match: 6. The CDR3 runs to 16 residues. The CDR3 nucleotides are TGCAGTGCTAGAGTGGGACTAGGCGGTAGCACAGATACGCAGTATTTT. This translates into CSARVGLGGSTDTQYF.

This rearrangement joins TRBV2 to TRBJ2-5, with D unclear. The CDR3 length is 16 residues. The ends were cut back, 0 bases at V and 5 bases at J, with 16 bases in the middle. Germline V gene data show CDR1 as SNHLY and CDR2 as FYNNEI. The DNA for the CDR3 is TGTGCCAGCAGTGAAGCCCAGACAAGTAGTCGGGAGACCCAGTACTTC. As protein: CASSEAQTSSRETQYF.

V and J are TRBV10-2 and TRBJ1-1; possible D gene TRBD1, 5 bases. The CDR3 is 18 residues long. Germline V gene lookup returns CDR1 WSHSY and CDR2 SAAADI. V lost 0 bases and J 0 bases, leaving 17 bases between the germline ends. CDR3 sequence reads: CASSESPAQGRMNTEAFF. CDR3 sequence (DNA): TGCGCCAGCAGTGAGTCACCGGCTCAGGGACGTATGAACACTGAAGCTTTCTTT.

In this sample, this clonotype turned up many times. V usage is TRBV28 and J usage is TRBJ1-1, with D unclear. The germline V gene encodes CDR1 MDHEN and CDR2 SYDVKM. The CDR3 totals 11 residues. V was clipped by 6 bases and J by 1 base, with 3 bases between them. The CDR3 protein is CASRTNTEAFF. DNA of the CDR3: TGTGCCAGCAGGACGAACACTGAAGCTTTCTTT.

This clonotype was seen repeatedly, ten times or more. This chain uses TRBV11-3 with TRBJ2-7; D could derive from TRBD1 or TRBD2 (7 bases each). Germline loops: CDR1 SGHNT, CDR2 YENEEA. Trimming removed 4 bases from V and 3 bases from J, with 16 bases in between. The CDR3 contains 15 residues. For the CDR3, the DNA is TGTGCCAGCAGCTCAGGGGGGGGCGGTTACTACGAGCAGTACTTC. Translation: CASSSGGGGYYEQYF.

This chain connects TRBV2 to TRBJ2-7, with 8 positions matching TRBD1. Trimming removed 8 bases from V and 4 bases from J; junction bases left unmatched: 1. Germline V gene data show CDR1 as SNHLY and CDR2 as FYNNEI. The CDR3 length is 11 residues. The CDR3 region is CASGQGYEQYF. CDR3 nucleotides: TGTGCCAGCGGACAGGGATACGAGCAGTACTTC.

This clonotype was recorded at least ten times. The chain combines TRBV7-3 with TRBJ2-3; 8 bases are shared with TRBD2. The CDR3 loop spans 15 amino acids. J was trimmed by 5 bases and V by 4 bases; bases with no gene match: 8. Germline-derived CDR1 and CDR2 are SGHTA and FQGTGA. The DNA of the CDR3 is TGTGCCAGCAGCTACCTCACTGCGGGAGGAGATACGCAGTATTTT. Translation: CASSYLTAGGDTQYF.

Notes on this clonotype: One junction end disagrees with the germline gene, perhaps due to a read error. The rearrangement uses TRBV24-1 and TRBJ1-2; D gene ambiguous. CDR3 length equals 13 residues. CDR1 is KGHDR and CDR2 is SFDVKD in the germline V gene. CDR3 sequence (DNA): TGTGCCAGCAGTCCCCCTGGTCCCGGGGTCGTCACCTTC. It specifies CASSPPGPGVVTF.

With respect to this clonotype: This clone may be a read error of a much larger clone one base away. As the CDR3 is not closed by the conserved phenylalanine or tryptophan, this likely results from a read error. The DNA is left out, because the CDR3 cannot be placed on it with certainty; the CDR3 is given as TCRdb lists it. The CDR3 here is CASSRPGTSLFL. The genes are TRBV3-1 and TRBJ2-1; the table calls TRBD2, which could not be checked here. Germline loops: CDR1 LGHDT, CDR2 YNNKEL (reference sequence). The CDR3 sequence runs 12 residues, both termini included.

This clonotype was counted many times. V is TRBV6-5 and J is TRBJ1-1; D ambiguous. CDR1 is MNHEY and CDR2 is SVGAGI in the germline V gene. V shed 6 bases and J shed 6 bases, with 20 bases lying between them. The CDR3 runs 15 residues. CDR3 protein: CASSKQTTKNAEAFF. The DNA of the CDR3 is TGTGCCAGCAGCAAACAAACAACTAAAAACGCTGAAGCTTTCTTT.

The chain combines TRBV20-1 with TRBJ1-3; no definite D call. V was trimmed by 6 bases and J by 1 base, leaving 4 bases between them. Germline-derived CDR1 and CDR2 are DFQATT and SNEGSKA (reference sequence). This CDR3 has 11 amino acids. As DNA, the CDR3 is TGCAGTGCCGAATCTGGAAACACCATATATTTT. Protein: CSAESGNTIYF.

This chain links TRBV7-8 with TRBJ2-7; 7 bases agree with TRBD1. Germline lookup yields CDR1 SGHVS and CDR2 FQNEAQ. The CDR3 runs to 15 residues. J gave up 3 bases and V 2 bases, and 7 bases lay outside the gene matches. This CDR3 is CASSLLGTVIYEQYF. The CDR3 DNA reads TGTGCCAGCAGCTTATTGGGGACAGTAATCTACGAGCAGTACTTC. Full variable domain (remainder filled in from reference TRBV7-8 and TRBJ2-7): GAGVSQSPRYKVAKRGQDVALRCDPISGHVSLFWYQQALGQGPEFLTYFQNEAQLDKSGLPSDRFFAERPEGSVSTLKIQRTQQEDSAVYLCASSLLGTVIYEQYFGPGTRLTVT.

This chain joins TRBV9 and TRBJ2-1; 15 positions match TRBD2. CDR3 length: 17 residues. The germline CDR1 and CDR2 sequences are SGDLS and YYNGEE. The V segment lost 0 bases and the J segment 4 bases; nucleotides outside the gene matches: 2. This CDR3 reads CASSVAGTSGRYNEQFF. CDR3 DNA: TGTGCCAGCAGCGTAGCCGGGACTAGCGGGAGGTACAATGAGCAGTTCTTC.

CDR3 in amino acids: CSALRGGWDSNQPQHF. The CDR3 DNA follows: TGCAGTGCCCTGAGAGGGGGCTGGGATAGCAATCAGCCCCAGCATTTT. V usage is TRBV20-1 and J usage is TRBJ1-5; 7 nucleotides match TRBD1. The germline gives CDR1 DFQATT, CDR2 SNEGSKA (reference sequence). With V trimmed by 6 bases and J by 0 bases, 11 bases remained unmatched. The CDR3 spans 16 residues.

This clonotype was detected ten times or more. The chain employs TRBV11-2 and TRBJ2-7; maybe TRBD2 (5 bases). Trimming left V 5 bases short and J 0 bases short, with 14 bases between. CDR3 length: 15 residues. CDR1 SGHAT and CDR2 FQNNGV come from the germline V gene. CDR3 loop: CASSKRAVVSYEQYF. CDR3 nucleotides: TGTGCCAGCAGCAAGAGGGCCGTCGTCTCCTACGAGCAGTACTTC.

This clonotype was seen at least ten times. The chain couples TRBV7-9 to TRBJ2-7; 10 bases align to TRBD2. CDR3 length: 14 amino acids. CDR1 is SEHNR and CDR2 is FQNEAQ in the germline V gene (reference sequence). V shed 5 bases, J shed 4 bases, and the junction held 5 bases outside the gene matches. The DNA of the CDR3 is TGTGCCAGCAGCCCTAGCGGGAGTGGGTACGAGCAGTACTTC. This translates into CASSPSGSGYEQYF.

Concerning this clonotype itself: One end of the junction is discordant with germline, which a read error may explain. The rearrangement links TRBV12-3 or TRBV12-4 to TRBJ1-1; D perhaps matches TRBD1 (5 bases). This CDR3 is built from 15 residues. The CDR3, as DNA: TGTGCCATCAGTTTAGCGCGGGTTGGGGCGATAGGGGCTTTCTTT. Translating gives CAISLARVGAIGAFF.

This clonotype was counted ten times or more. The V and J genes are TRBV6-5 and TRBJ1-3; the match to TRBD1 covers 9 bases. CDR1 is MNHEY, CDR2 SVGAGI, per germline. The CDR3 contains 17 residues. Trimming at V came to 4 bases and at J to 0 bases, leaving 7 bases not matched to a gene. The CDR3 nucleotides read TGTGCCAGCAGTTTCCCAGGACAGGGGTCCTCTGGAAACACCATATATTTT. Amino acids: CASSFPGQGSSGNTIYF.

The rearrangement uses TRBV5-1 and TRBJ2-5; weak D call: TRBD2 (6 bases). This CDR3 spans 13 amino acids. V lost 5 bases to trimming and J lost 4 bases, with 12 bases between them. CDR1 SGHRS and CDR2 YFSETQ come from the germline V gene. This CDR3 reads CASREGGAETQYF. CDR3 in DNA: TGCGCCAGCAGGGAGGGTGGAGCAGAGACCCAGTACTTC.

This clonotype has at least ten counts. V usage is TRBV13 and J usage is TRBJ2-1, with TRBD2 identical over 15 bases. Germline loops: CDR1 PRHDT, CDR2 FYEKMQ (reference sequence). Trimming removed 4 bases from V and 5 bases from J; junction bases left unmatched: 12. The CDR3 runs 19 residues. The CDR3 sequence is CASSSRTSGRALDHNEQFF. As DNA, the CDR3 is TGTGCCAGCAGCTCCCGGACTAGCGGGAGGGCCTTAGACCACAATGAGCAGTTCTTC.

J is TRBJ1-3 and V is TRBV29-1, with D perhaps matching TRBD1 (5 bases). The V end was cut by 6 bases, the J end by 0 bases, with 9 bases between. This CDR3 is built from 13 residues. In germline, CDR1 is SQVTM, CDR2 ANQGSEA. CDR3 protein: CSVNQGSGNTIYF. For the CDR3, the DNA is TGCAGCGTAAACCAGGGCTCTGGAAACACCATATATTTT.

This clonotype showed up just once. This CDR3 reads CASSTPMTGNYGYTF. The CDR3 region has the DNA TGTGCCAGTAGTACCCCAATGACAGGAAACTATGGCTACACCTTC. The chain uses TRBV19 and TRBJ1-2, with D perhaps TRBD1 (6 bases). The CDR3 sequence is 15 residues long. Germline V gene lookup returns CDR1 LNHDA and CDR2 SQIVND (reference sequence). Trimming shortened V by 4 bases and J by 2 bases, and 14 bases separated the two germline ends. Based on the CDR3 plus reference TRBV19 and TRBJ1-2, the full variable domain is DGGITQSPKYLFRKEGQNVTLSCEQNLNHDAMYWYRQDPGQGLRLIYYSQIVNDFQKGDIAEGYSVSREKKESFPLTVTSAQKNPTAFYLCASSTPMTGNYGYTFGSGTRLTVV.

This clonotype occurred many times. The genes are TRBV2 and TRBJ2-7, with D perhaps matching TRBD1 or TRBD2 (5 bases each). The CDR3 is 11 residues long. The V gene's germline CDR1 is SNHLY and CDR2 FYNNEI. Trimming pared 8 bases from V and 7 bases from J, leaving 12 bases between. CDR3 loop: CASDRGEEQYF. The CDR3 DNA sequence: TGTGCCAGCGACCGAGGGGAAGAGCAGTACTTC.